The 13 T cell receptor beta chains below come from one sample, sequenced in a study of PD-1 blockade in classical Hodgkin lymphoma. Profiling relied on immunoSEQ multiplex PCR, and the TCRdb table lists in-frame clones only, not all of them. The sample holds more than 15,000 clones, 87% seen once. Stated time point: newly diagnosed, previously untreated cHL patient sample. Sequencing used peripheral blood mononuclear cells (PBMCs). The receptors derive from a human donor with classical Hodgkin lymphoma.

The chain has TRBV19 and TRBJ2-3; D is unresolved. CDR1 LNHDA and CDR2 SQIVND come from the germline V gene (reference sequence). The V and J ends lost 5 bases and 2 bases respectively, with 17 bases between them. The CDR3 is made up of 16 amino acids. As DNA, the CDR3 is TGTGCCAGTAGTGAGTTCCGGGCTTCTAACACAGATACGCAGTATTTT. As protein: CASSEFRASNTDTQYF. Combining the CDR3 with reference TRBV19 and TRBJ2-3 gives the whole variable domain DGGITQSPKYLFRKEGQNVTLSCEQNLNHDAMYWYRQDPGQGLRLIYYSQIVNDFQKGDIAEGYSVSREKKESFPLTVTSAQKNPTAFYLCASSEFRASNTDTQYFGPGTRLTVL.

The V and J genes are TRBV5-6 and TRBJ1-6; TRBD1 agrees at 12 bases. The CDR3 consists of 18 residues. V lost 4 bases and J lost 2; bases outside the gene matches: 7. Germline V gives CDR1 SGHDT, CDR2 YYEEEE. Here the CDR3 DNA reads TGTGCCAGCAGCCCGAGGGACAGGGGGCAGACCTATAATTCACCCCTCCACTTT. Its translation is CASSPRDRGQTYNSPLHF.

The gene calls are TRBV2 and TRBJ2-5, with 9 bases fitting TRBD2. Germline loops: CDR1 SNHLY, CDR2 FYNNEI. The CDR3 covers 18 residues. The V and J ends lost 6 bases and 0 bases, in that order; junction bases with no gene match: 14. The CDR3 region is CASSPVVTSGHYQETQYF. The CDR3, as DNA: TGTGCCAGCAGCCCGGTGGTAACTAGCGGGCACTACCAAGAGACCCAGTACTTC.

The V call is TRBV28, the J call TRBJ1-3; D unclear. V was trimmed by 2 bases and J by 0 bases, leaving 11 bases between them. CDR1 and CDR2 from the germline V gene are MDHEN and SYDVKM. The CDR3 consists of 16 residues. CDR3: CASSLRSFSSGNTIYF. In DNA, the CDR3 is TGTGCCAGCAGTTTACGTAGCTTTAGCTCTGGAAACACCATATATTTT.

This chain connects TRBV5-4 to TRBJ2-3; 14 bases match TRBD2. Germline lookup yields CDR1 SGHNT and CDR2 YYREEE (reference sequence). The CDR3 is made up of 17 amino acids. V trimming: 4 bases; J trimming: 3 bases; junction bases outside the gene matches: 7. CDR3: CASSPGTSGRGTDTQYF. The CDR3 nucleotides read TGTGCCAGCAGCCCCGGGACTAGCGGGAGAGGAACAGATACGCAGTATTTT.

In regard to this clone: The conserved phenylalanine or tryptophan is not found at the CDR3 terminus, so this likely reflects a read error. It is unclear where the CDR3 begins or ends on the DNA, so no DNA is shown, and the CDR3 is as TCRdb lists it. This chain joins TRBV19 and TRBJ1-4. Inclusive of both ends, the CDR3 amounts to 11 amino acids. CDR1 and CDR2 (germline): LNHDA, SQIVND (reference sequence). CDR3 residues: CASTTLPGPHI.

The rearrangement links TRBV19 to TRBJ1-5; D remains ambiguous. Trimming stripped 1 base from V and 0 bases from J, with 4 bases between. This CDR3 region has 14 residues. Germline V gives CDR1 LNHDA, CDR2 SQIVND (reference sequence). DNA of the CDR3: TGTGCCAGTAGTATAGTAGATAGCAATCAGCCCCAGCATTTT. Protein: CASSIVDSNQPQHF.

The genes are TRBV9 and TRBJ2-3, with 8 bases lining up with TRBD1. Germline CDR1 and CDR2: SGDLS and YYNGEE. The CDR3 runs to 14 residues. The ends lost 2 bases at V and 6 bases at J; junction bases unmatched: 5. The CDR3: CASSVDRGWDTQYF. In DNA, the CDR3 is TGTGCCAGCAGCGTTGACAGGGGTTGGGATACGCAGTATTTT.

The chain joins TRBV10-2 to TRBJ1-1, with D hard to call. Germline V lookup: CDR1 WSHSY, CDR2 SAAADI. This CDR3 spans 11 amino acids. V was trimmed by 4 bases and J by 7 bases, leaving 7 bases between them. As DNA, the CDR3 is TGCGCCAGCAGTGTCGACGGTGAAGCTTTCTTT. Its protein product is CASSVDGEAFF.

V is TRBV5-1 and J is TRBJ2-7; D unresolved. Germline V gene lookup returns CDR1 SGHRS and CDR2 YFSETQ. The CDR3 is 14 residues long. V was shortened by 0 bases and J by 6 bases, with 13 bases between the two germline ends. This chain's CDR3 is CASSLGGTNSEQYF. The CDR3 DNA reads TGCGCCAGCAGCTTGGGTGGAACGAACTCCGAGCAGTACTTC. Drawing the rest from reference TRBV5-1 and TRBJ2-7, the complete variable domain is KAGVTQTPRYLIKTRGQQVTLSCSPISGHRSVSWYQQTPGQGLQFLFEYFSETQRNKGNFPGRFSGRQFSNSRSEMNVSTLELGDSALYLCASSLGGTNSEQYFGPGTRLTVT.

V gene TRBV28 combines with J gene TRBJ2-1; 12 bases map to TRBD2. This CDR3 region has 15 residues. J lost 7 bases, V lost 6 bases, and 7 bases had no gene match. Germline loops: CDR1 MDHEN, CDR2 SYDVKM. The CDR3 DNA reads TGTGCCAGCAGCCTAGCGGGAGGGCCACTGAATGAGCAGTTCTTC. This gives the protein CASSLAGGPLNEQFF.

The V and J genes are TRBV19 and TRBJ2-6; D may be TRBD2 (6 bases). Germline lookup yields CDR1 LNHDA and CDR2 SQIVND (reference sequence). Trimming took 2 bases from V and 1 from J, leaving 12 bases between them. The CDR3 loop spans 17 amino acids. The CDR3: CASSIWGVTSGANVLTF. The CDR3 nucleotides are TGTGCCAGTAGTATATGGGGGGTAACTTCTGGGGCCAACGTCCTGACTTTC.

The V and J genes are TRBV7-3 and TRBJ2-7; the match to TRBD2 covers 7 bases. This CDR3 is built from 15 residues. CDR1 SGHTA and CDR2 FQGTGA come from the germline V gene. Trimming took 1 base from V and 5 from J; bases not matched to a gene: 8. CDR3 sequence: CASSLNPGAGHEQYF. DNA of the CDR3: TGTGCCAGCAGCTTAAACCCGGGAGCGGGGCACGAGCAGTACTTC.